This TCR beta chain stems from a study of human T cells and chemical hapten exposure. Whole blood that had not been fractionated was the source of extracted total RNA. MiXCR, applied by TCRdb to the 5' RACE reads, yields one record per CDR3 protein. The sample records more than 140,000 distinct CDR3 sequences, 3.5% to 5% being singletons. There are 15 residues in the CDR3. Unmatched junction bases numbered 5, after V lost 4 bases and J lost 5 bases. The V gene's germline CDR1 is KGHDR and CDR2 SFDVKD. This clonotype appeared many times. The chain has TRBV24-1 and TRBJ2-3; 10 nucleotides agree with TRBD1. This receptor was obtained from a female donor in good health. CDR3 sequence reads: CATSDRTGGRDTQYF. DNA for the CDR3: TGTGCCACCAGTGACCGGACAGGGGGAAGAGATACGCAGTATTTT.